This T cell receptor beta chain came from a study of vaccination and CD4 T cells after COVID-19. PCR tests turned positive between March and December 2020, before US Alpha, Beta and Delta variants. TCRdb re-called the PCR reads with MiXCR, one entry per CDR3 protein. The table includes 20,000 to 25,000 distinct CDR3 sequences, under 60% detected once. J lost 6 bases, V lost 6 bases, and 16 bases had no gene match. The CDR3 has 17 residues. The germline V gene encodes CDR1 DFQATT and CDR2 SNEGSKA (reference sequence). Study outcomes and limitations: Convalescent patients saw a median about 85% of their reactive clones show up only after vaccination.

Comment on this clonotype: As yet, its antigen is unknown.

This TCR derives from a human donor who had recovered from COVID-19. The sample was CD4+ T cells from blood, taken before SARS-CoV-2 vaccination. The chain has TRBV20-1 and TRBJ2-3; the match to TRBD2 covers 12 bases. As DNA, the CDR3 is TGCAGTGCCCCGCCTAGCGGGAGGGCACAGTTGGGGGATACGCAGTATTTT. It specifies CSAPPSGRAQLGDTQYF.